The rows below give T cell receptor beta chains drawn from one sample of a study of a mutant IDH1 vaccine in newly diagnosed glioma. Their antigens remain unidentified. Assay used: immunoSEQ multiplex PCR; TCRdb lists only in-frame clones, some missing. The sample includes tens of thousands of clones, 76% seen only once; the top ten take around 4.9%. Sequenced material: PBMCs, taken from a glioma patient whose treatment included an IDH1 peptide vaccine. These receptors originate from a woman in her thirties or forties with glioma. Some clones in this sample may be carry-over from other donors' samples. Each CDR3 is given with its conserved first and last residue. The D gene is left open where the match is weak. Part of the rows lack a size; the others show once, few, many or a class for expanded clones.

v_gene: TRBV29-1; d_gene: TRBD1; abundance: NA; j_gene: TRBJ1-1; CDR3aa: CSVEAGGDTEAFF; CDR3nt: TGCAGCGTTGAAGCAGGGGGCGACACTGAAGCTTTCTTT
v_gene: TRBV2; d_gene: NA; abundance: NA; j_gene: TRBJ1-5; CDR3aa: CASSVTGPPGRSNQPQHF; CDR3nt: TGTGCCAGCAGTGTTACGGGGCCGCCCGGCAGGAGCAATCAGCCCCAGCATTTT
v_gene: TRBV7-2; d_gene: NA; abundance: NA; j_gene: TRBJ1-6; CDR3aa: CASSPRTVNSPLHF; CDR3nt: TGTGCCAGCAGCCCCCGGACGGTCAATTCACCCCTCCACTTT
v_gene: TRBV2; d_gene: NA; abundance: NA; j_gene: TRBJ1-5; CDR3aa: CASSEAGSTQPQHF; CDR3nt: TGTGCCAGCAGTGAAGCGGGGTCAACTCAGCCCCAGCATTTT
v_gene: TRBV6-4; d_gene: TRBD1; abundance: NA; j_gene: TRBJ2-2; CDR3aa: CASSDDRGYHGELFF; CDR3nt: TGTGCCAGCAGTGATGACAGGGGGTATCACGGGGAGCTGTTTTTT
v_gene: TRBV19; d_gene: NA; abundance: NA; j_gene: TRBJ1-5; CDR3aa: CASNGGLIQPQHF; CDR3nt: TGTGCCAGTAACGGGGGGCTGATTCAGCCCCAGCATTTT
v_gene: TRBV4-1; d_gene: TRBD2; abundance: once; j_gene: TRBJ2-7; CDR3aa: CASSQASGGLQFYEQYF; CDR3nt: TGCGCCAGCAGCCAAGCTAGCGGGGGGCTCCAGTTCTACGAGCAGTACTTC
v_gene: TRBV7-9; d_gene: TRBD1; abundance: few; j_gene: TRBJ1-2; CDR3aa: CASSSGTGGAYGYTF; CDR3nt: TGTGCCAGCAGCTCCGGGACAGGGGGAGCTTATGGCTACACCTTC
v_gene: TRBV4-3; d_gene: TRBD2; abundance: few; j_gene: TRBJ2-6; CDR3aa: CASSQAGGGANVLTF; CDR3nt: TGCGCCAGCAGCCAAGCGGGAGGTGGGGCCAACGTCCTGACTTTC
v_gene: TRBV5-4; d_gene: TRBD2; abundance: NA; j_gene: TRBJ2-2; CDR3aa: CASSTSGGNTGELFF; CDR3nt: TGTGCCAGCAGCACTAGCGGGGGGAACACCGGGGAGCTGTTTTTT
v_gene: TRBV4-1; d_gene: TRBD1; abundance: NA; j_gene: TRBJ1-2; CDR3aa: CASSLLGQAQMGEDGYTF; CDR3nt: TGCGCCAGCAGCCTCCTAGGACAGGCTCAGATGGGGGAGGACGGCTACACCTTC
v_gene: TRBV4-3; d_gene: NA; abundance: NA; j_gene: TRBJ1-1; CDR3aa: CASSHTTSNTEAFF; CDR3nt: TGCGCCAGCAGCCATACGACATCGAACACTGAAGCTTTCTTT
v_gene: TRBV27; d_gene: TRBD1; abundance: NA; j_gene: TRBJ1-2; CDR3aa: CASSLSIGQGVGGYTF; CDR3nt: TGTGCCAGCAGTTTATCGATTGGGCAGGGGGTCGGTGGCTACACCTTC
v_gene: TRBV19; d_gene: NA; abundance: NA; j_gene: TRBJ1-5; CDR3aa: CASRVKRSNQPQHF; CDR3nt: TGTGCCAGTAGGGTCAAGAGAAGCAATCAGCCCCAGCATTTT
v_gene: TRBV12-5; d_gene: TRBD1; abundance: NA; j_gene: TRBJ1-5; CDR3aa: CASGFGWGQGSGPQHF; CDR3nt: TGTGCTAGTGGTTTCGGGTGGGGACAGGGTTCGGGGCCCCAGCATTTT
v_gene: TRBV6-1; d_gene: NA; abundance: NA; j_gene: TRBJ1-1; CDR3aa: CASSEDGGAGTEAFF; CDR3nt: TGTGCCAGCAGTGAAGACGGGGGGGCGGGCACTGAAGCTTTCTTT
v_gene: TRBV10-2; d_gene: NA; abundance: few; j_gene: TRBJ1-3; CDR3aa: CASSALSSGNTIYF; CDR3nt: TGCGCCAGCAGTGCCCTATCTTCTGGAAACACCATATATTTT
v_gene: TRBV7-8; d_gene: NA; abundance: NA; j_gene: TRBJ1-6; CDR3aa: CASSLVGLGSPLHF; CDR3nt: TGTGCCAGCAGCCTAGTGGGGCTGGGTTCACCCCTCCACTTT
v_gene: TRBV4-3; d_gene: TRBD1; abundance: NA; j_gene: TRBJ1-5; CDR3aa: CASSQEPRGLGNQPQHF; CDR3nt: TGCGCCAGCAGCCAAGAGCCCAGGGGGCTGGGCAATCAGCCCCAGCATTTT
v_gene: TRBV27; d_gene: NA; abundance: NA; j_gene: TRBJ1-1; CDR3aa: CASSLSRGNTEAFF; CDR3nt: TGTGCCAGCAGTTTATCTAGAGGGAACACTGAAGCTTTCTTT
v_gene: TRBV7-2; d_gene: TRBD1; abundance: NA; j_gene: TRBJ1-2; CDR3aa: CASSLSPPELTDRGTF; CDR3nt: TGTGCCAGCAGCTTATCTCCCCCTGAGCTTACGGACAGGGGCACCTTC
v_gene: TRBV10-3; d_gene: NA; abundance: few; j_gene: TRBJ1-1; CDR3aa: CAISEKGNTEAFF; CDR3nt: TGTGCCATCAGTGAGAAAGGGAACACTGAAGCTTTCTTT
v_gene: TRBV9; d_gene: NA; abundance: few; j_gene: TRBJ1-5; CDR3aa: CASSVGGLPHQPQHF; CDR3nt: TGTGCCAGCAGCGTAGGGGGGCTTCCCCATCAGCCCCAGCATTTT
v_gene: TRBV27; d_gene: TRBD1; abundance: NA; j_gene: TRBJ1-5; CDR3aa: CASSLTGGNQPQHF; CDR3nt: TGTGCCAGCAGTTTGACAGGGGGCAATCAGCCCCAGCATTTT
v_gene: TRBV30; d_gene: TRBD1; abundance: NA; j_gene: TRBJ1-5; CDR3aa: CAWSTRTGAGWFSDQPQHF; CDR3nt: TGTGCCTGGAGTACAAGGACAGGGGCGGGTTGGTTTTCTGATCAGCCTCAGCATTTT
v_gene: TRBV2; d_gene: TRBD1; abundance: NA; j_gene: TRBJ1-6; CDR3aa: CASTSVGTGGYSPLHF; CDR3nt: TGTGCCAGCACCTCCGTCGGGACAGGGGGTTATTCACCCCTCCACTTT
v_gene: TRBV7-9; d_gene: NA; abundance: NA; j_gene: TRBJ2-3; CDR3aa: CASSFRDRRAPDTQYF; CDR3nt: TGTGCCAGCAGCTTCCGGGACCGACGGGCCCCAGATACGCAGTATTTT
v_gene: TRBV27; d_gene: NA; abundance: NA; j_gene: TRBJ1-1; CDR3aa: CASWGGGEVGAFF; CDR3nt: TGTGCCAGCTGGGGCGGGGGCGAGGTTGGGGCTTTCTTT
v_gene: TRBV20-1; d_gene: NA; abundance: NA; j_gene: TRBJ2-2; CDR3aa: CSAGTSGELFF; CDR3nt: TGCAGTGCTGGGACGTCCGGGGAGCTGTTTTTT
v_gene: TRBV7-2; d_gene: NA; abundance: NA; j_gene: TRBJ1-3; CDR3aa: CASSPTNGYSGNTIYF; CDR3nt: TGTGCCAGCAGCCCTACGAATGGATACTCTGGAAACACCATATATTTT
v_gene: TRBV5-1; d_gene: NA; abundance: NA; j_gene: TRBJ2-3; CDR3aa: CASSPGTPTDTQYF; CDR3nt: TGCGCCAGCAGCCCGGGGACACCCACGGATACGCAGTATTTT
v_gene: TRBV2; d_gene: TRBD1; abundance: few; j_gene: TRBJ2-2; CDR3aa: CASTTGGDTGELFF; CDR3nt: TGTGCCAGCACTACAGGGGGCGACACCGGGGAGCTGTTTTTT
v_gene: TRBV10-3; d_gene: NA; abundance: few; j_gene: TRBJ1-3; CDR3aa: CAISESGTGNTIYF; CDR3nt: TGTGCCATCAGTGAGTCGGGAACTGGAAACACCATATATTTT
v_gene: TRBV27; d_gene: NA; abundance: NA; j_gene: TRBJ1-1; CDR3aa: CASSLGVGTEAFF; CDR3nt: TGTGCCAGCAGTTTGGGGGTGGGCACTGAAGCTTTCTTT
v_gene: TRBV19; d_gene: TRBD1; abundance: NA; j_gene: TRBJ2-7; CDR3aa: CASSPGQTYEQYF; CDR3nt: TGTGCCAGTAGCCCGGGACAGACCTACGAGCAGTACTTC
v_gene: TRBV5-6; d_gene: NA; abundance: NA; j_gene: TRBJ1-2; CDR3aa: CASTKLWGGGYTF; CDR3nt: TGTGCCAGCACCAAGCTTTGGGGGGGTGGCTACACCTTC
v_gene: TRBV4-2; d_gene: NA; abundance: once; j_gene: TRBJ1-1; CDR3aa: CASSPGTENTEAFF; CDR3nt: TGTGCCAGCAGCCCCGGGACGGAGAACACTGAAGCTTTCTTT
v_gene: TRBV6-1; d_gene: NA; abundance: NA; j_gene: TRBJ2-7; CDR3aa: CASTQEGWQYF; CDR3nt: TGTGCCAGCACACAGGAGGGATGGCAGTACTTC
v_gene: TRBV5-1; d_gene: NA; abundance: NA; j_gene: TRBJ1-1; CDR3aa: CASSLIAGESFQEAFF; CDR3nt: TGCGCCAGCAGCTTGATAGCAGGGGAGAGCTTCCAGGAAGCTTTCTTT
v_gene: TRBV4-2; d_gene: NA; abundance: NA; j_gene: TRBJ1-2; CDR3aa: CASSQAHLGGTYGYTF; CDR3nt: TGTGCCAGCAGCCAAGCCCATCTTGGGGGGACGTATGGCTACACCTTC
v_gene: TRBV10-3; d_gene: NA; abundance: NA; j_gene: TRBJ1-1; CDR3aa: CAISAGGTTEAFF; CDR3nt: TGTGCCATCAGCGCCGGGGGCACCACTGAAGCTTTCTTT